The entry that follows covers one TCR beta chain sequence. The antigen is undetermined. The data stem from a study of monozygotic twins with inflammatory bowel disease. Findings of the study overall: IBD-affected twins scored below their healthy co-twins in TCRbeta diversity (inverse Simpson). Clonotype sharing was lower in IBD patients than healthy twins, most markedly with disease activity.

Each donor had roughly 2.3 ml of blood drawn. This CDR3 spans 14 amino acids. CDR1 GTSNPN and CDR2 SVGIG come from the germline V gene (reference sequence). TCR libraries were prepared from roughly 3,300 ng total RNA each. Each CDR3 protein gets one entry in TCRdb, which reprocessed the 5' RACE reads and gives no DNA. The sample includes more than 300,000 distinct CDR3 sequences. The sequenced material came from blood. The gene calls are TRBV30 and TRBJ2-3; TCRdb designates TRBD2, a call that cannot be tested without DNA. The receptor comes from a human donor with ulcerative colitis or Crohn's disease, or a healthy co-twin of an affected twin (not recorded which). This CDR3 is CAWRPGLANPAQYF.